The rows below give T cell receptor beta chains drawn from one sample of a study of T cells in localized non-small cell lung cancer. TCRdb's copy holds only in-frame clones and misses some; the assay was immunoSEQ multiplex PCR. The repertoire holds roughly 35,000 clones, with roughly 93% as singletons. The material was peripheral blood, obtained before any cancer treatment. The receptors derive from an older female donor with stage I lung adenocarcinoma. CDR3s include the opening cysteine and the closing phenylalanine or tryptophan. D genes are given only for firm matches. Expanded clones get a size class; other rows say once, few or many, or leave the size out.

J | V | size | D | CDR3 | DNA
TRBJ2-5 | TRBV29-1 | . | TRBD1 | CSVEPRQGASGVTQYF | TGCAGCGTTGAACCTCGGCAGGGGGCTTCTGGTGTGACCCAGTACTTC
TRBJ1-2 | TRBV28 | . | TRBD1 | CASTLPSGQGVHGYTF | TGTGCCAGCACCTTGCCCTCGGGACAGGGAGTACATGGCTACACCTTC
TRBJ2-1 | TRBV29-1 | . | . | CSVLRISGGYNEQFF | TGCAGCGTTTTGCGTATTAGTGGAGGCTACAATGAGCAGTTCTTC
TRBJ1-1 | TRBV5-1 | few | . | CASSSVNTEAFF | TGCGCCAGCTCCTCCGTGAACACTGAAGCTTTCTTT
TRBJ2-2 | TRBV10-1 | . | . | CASRVLQGTGELFF | TGCGCCAGCAGAGTTTTGCAGGGTACCGGGGAGCTGTTTTTT
TRBJ2-4 | TRBV9 | . | TRBD1 | CASSPSGNRGNIQYF | TGTGCCAGCAGCCCCTCGGGGAACAGGGGAAACATTCAGTACTTC
TRBJ2-5 | TRBV2 | . | . | CASSDPWGGAREETQYF | TGTGCCAGCAGTGATCCTTGGGGGGGGGCGCGGGAAGAGACCCAGTACTTC
TRBJ2-1 | TRBV19 | . | TRBD2 | CASSRRGLAGGYNEQFF | TGTGCCAGTAGCCGCCGGGGACTAGCGGGGGGCTACAATGAGCAGTTCTTC
TRBJ1-3 | TRBV28 | . | . | CASSPPTKGGNTIYF | TGTGCCAGCAGTCCACCGACCAAAGGAGGAAACACCATATATTTT
TRBJ2-1 | TRBV4-1 | . | . | CASSQPLLYNEQFF | TGCGCCAGCAGCCAGCCCCTCCTTTACAATGAGCAGTTCTTC
TRBJ2-4 | TRBV25-1 | once | . | CASSDAGSKNIQYF | TGTGCCAGCAGTGATGCAGGGTCCAAAAACATTCAGTACTTC
TRBJ1-3 | TRBV4-3 | . | . | CASSQERAGPVSGNTIYF | TGCGCCAGCAGCCAAGAGAGGGCAGGGCCCGTCTCTGGAAACACCATATATTTT
TRBJ1-1 | TRBV2 | . | TRBD1 | CASSEATRGHEAFF | TGTGCCAGCAGTGAAGCGACCAGGGGGCACGAAGCTTTCTTT
TRBJ1-5 | TRBV19 | . | . | CASSISRDNQPQHF | TGTGCCAGTAGTATATCCAGGGACAATCAGCCCCAGCATTTT
TRBJ1-1 | TRBV5-4 | once | . | CASSLPGQNTEAFF | TGTGCCAGCAGCTTACCGGGACAGAACACTGAAGCTTTCTTT
TRBJ2-7 | TRBV5-6 | . | TRBD1 | CASSLVTGGVTYEQYF | TGTGCCAGCAGCTTGGTAACAGGGGGCGTCACCTACGAGCAGTACTTC
TRBJ2-2 | TRBV25-1 | . | TRBD2 | CASSETGLAGIRPGELFF | TGTGCCAGCAGTGAAACGGGACTAGCGGGCATAAGGCCCGGGGAGCTGTTTTTT
TRBJ1-1 | TRBV19 | . | . | CASSPGLEAFF | TGTGCCAGTAGCCCCGGACTTGAAGCTTTCTTT
TRBJ1-1 | TRBV2 | . | . | CASSQETANTEAFF | TGTGCCAGCAGTCAGGAGACGGCGAACACTGAAGCTTTCTTT
TRBJ2-5 | TRBV11-2 | . | . | CASSFPLQSQETQYF | TGTGCCAGCAGCTTCCCTCTCCAGTCTCAAGAGACCCAGTACTTC
TRBJ2-7 | TRBV14 | . | TRBD1 | CASSVPGQGRSYEQYF | TGTGCCAGCAGCGTCCCGGGACAGGGGCGATCCTACGAGCAGTACTTC
TRBJ1-2 | TRBV28 | . | . | CASSLNGPNYGYTF | TGTGCCAGCAGTTTAAATGGACCCAACTATGGCTACACCTTC
TRBJ1-5 | TRBV7-9 | . | TRBD1 | CASSSWTGRDNQPQHF | TGTGCCAGCAGCTCCTGGACAGGAAGGGACAATCAGCCCCAGCATTTT
TRBJ2-1 | TRBV7-3 | . | . | CASSRYPNPPDEQFF | TGTGCCAGCAGCCGTTACCCTAATCCCCCGGATGAGCAGTTCTTC
TRBJ1-5 | TRBV28 | few | . | CASSSPQQGRVQPQHF | TGTGCCAGCAGTTCCCCCCAGCAGGGGAGGGTTCAGCCCCAGCATTTT
TRBJ2-1 | TRBV7-2 | . | . | CASSLARQGKSNEQFF | TGTGCCAGCAGCTTAGCGAGGCAGGGGAAGTCCAATGAGCAGTTCTTC
TRBJ1-1 | TRBV29-1 | . | TRBD1 | CSVLGQGLPEAFF | TGCAGCGTCCTAGGACAGGGACTACCCGAAGCTTTCTTT
TRBJ2-5 | TRBV7-2 | once | TRBD1 | CASSLGQGEGTQYF | TGTGCCAGCAGCCTGGGACAGGGGGAGGGGACCCAGTACTTC
TRBJ2-2 | TRBV5-1 | . | . | CASSLGVPGTTGELFF | TGCGCCAGCAGCTTGGGAGTTCCAGGGACCACCGGGGAGCTGTTTTTT
TRBJ2-1 | TRBV7-1 | . | . | CASSLPGAHEQFF | TGTGCCAGCAGCCTTCCCGGGGCCCATGAGCAGTTCTTC
TRBJ2-7 | TRBV7-2 | . | TRBD1 | CASSSGTGADEQYF | TGTGCCAGCAGTTCCGGGACAGGGGCGGACGAGCAGTACTTC
TRBJ1-2 | TRBV11-2 | . | . | CASSLDQGTDYGYTF | TGTGCCAGCAGCTTAGATCAGGGAACAGACTATGGCTACACCTTC
TRBJ2-3 | TRBV18 | . | TRBD1 | CASSPGQGADTQYF | TGTGCCAGCTCACCTGGACAGGGCGCAGATACGCAGTATTTT
TRBJ2-5 | TRBV7-9 | . | TRBD2 | CASTGTSGGQETQYF | TGTGCCAGCACCGGGACTAGCGGGGGGCAAGAGACCCAGTACTTC
TRBJ2-1 | TRBV19 | . | TRBD2 | CASSWLAGGSRGQFF | TGTGCCAGTAGTTGGCTAGCGGGAGGCTCGCGGGGGCAGTTCTTC
TRBJ1-5 | TRBV27 | . | TRBD1 | CASSLKGQGNSNQPQHF | TGTGCCAGCAGTTTAAAAGGACAGGGTAATAGCAATCAGCCCCAGCATTTT
TRBJ2-7 | TRBV28 | . | . | CASSHRASYEQYF | TGTGCCAGCAGTCACCGGGCCTCCTACGAGCAGTACTTC
TRBJ2-1 | TRBV30 | . | . | CASTGSGNQQFF | TGTGCCTCAACAGGGTCAGGCAATCAGCAGTTCTTC
TRBJ2-5 | TRBV6-5 | . | . | CASSYSGGPQYF | TGTGCCAGCAGTTACTCGGGGGGTCCCCAGTACTTC
TRBJ1-1 | TRBV6-6 | . | TRBD1 | CASSYSQGGTEAFF | TGTGCCAGCAGTTACTCTCAGGGGGGCACTGAAGCTTTCTTT
TRBJ2-1 | TRBV9 | . | TRBD2 | CASSVGGASGGPQQFF | TGTGCCAGCAGCGTAGGTGGGGCCAGCGGGGGGCCCCAGCAGTTCTTC
TRBJ2-1 | TRBV9 | . | . | CASSMALYEQFF | TGTGCCAGCAGCATGGCCTTATATGAGCAGTTCTTC
TRBJ2-5 | TRBV11-2 | . | TRBD2 | CASSLVGGRGEETQYF | TGTGCCAGCAGCTTAGTCGGCGGGAGGGGGGAAGAGACCCAGTACTTC
TRBJ1-3 | TRBV10-3 | . | . | CAISVTGNTIYF | TGTGCCATCAGTGTTACTGGAAACACCATATATTTT
TRBJ1-2 | TRBV29-1 | . | . | CSVGPGRRGGGYTF | TGCAGCGTTGGGCCGGGACGGCGGGGTGGGGGCTACACCTTC
TRBJ2-3 | TRBV7-2 | once | TRBD1 | CASSFDGQGWVTDTQYF | TGTGCCAGCAGCTTCGATGGACAGGGGTGGGTCACAGATACGCAGTATTTT